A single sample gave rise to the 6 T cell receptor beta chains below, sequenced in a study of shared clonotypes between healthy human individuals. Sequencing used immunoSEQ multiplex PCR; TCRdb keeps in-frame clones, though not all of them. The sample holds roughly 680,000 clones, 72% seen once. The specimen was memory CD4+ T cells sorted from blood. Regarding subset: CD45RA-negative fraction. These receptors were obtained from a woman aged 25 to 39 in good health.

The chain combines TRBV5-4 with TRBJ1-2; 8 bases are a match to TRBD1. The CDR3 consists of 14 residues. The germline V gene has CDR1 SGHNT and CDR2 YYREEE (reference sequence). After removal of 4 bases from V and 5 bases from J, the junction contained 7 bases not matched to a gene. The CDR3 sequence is CASSRTGRGYGYTF. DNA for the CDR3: TGTGCCAGCAGCCGGACAGGGAGAGGGTATGGCTACACCTTC. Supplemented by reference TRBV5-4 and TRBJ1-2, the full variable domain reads ETGVTQSPTHLIKTRGQQVTLRCSSQSGHNTVSWYQQALGQGPQFIFQYYREEENGRGNFPPRFSGLQFPNYSSELNVNALELDDSALYLCASSRTGRGYGYTFGSGTRLTVV.

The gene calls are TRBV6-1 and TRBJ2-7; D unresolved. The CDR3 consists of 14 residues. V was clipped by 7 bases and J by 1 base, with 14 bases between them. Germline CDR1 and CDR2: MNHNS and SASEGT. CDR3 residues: CASTEGTISYEQYF. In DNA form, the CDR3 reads TGTGCCAGCACCGAAGGCACTATTTCCTACGAGCAGTACTTC.

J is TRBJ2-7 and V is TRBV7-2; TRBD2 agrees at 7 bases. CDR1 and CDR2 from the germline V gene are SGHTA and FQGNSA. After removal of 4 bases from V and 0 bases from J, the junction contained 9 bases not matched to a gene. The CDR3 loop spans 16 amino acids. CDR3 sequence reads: CASSYPGAGSSYEQYF. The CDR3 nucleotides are TGTGCCAGCAGCTACCCCGGAGCGGGAAGCTCCTACGAGCAGTACTTC.

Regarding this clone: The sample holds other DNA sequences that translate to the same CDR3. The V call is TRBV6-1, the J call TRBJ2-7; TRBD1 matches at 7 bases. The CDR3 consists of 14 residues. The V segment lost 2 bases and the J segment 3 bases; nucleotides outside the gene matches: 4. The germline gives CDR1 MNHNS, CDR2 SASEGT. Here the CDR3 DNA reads TGTGCCAGCAGTGAAAGGGGACAGAGCTACGAGCAGTACTTC. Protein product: CASSERGQSYEQYF.

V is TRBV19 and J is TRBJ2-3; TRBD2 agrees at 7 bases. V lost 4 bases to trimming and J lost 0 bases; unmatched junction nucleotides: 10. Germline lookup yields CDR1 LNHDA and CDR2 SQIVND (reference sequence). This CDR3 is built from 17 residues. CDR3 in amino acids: CASSKRRSGGSTDTQYF. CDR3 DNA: TGTGCCAGTAGTAAAAGGCGTTCGGGGGGTAGCACAGATACGCAGTATTTT. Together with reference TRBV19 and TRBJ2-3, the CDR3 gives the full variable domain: DGGITQSPKYLFRKEGQNVTLSCEQNLNHDAMYWYRQDPGQGLRLIYYSQIVNDFQKGDIAEGYSVSREKKESFPLTVTSAQKNPTAFYLCASSKRRSGGSTDTQYFGPGTRLTVL.

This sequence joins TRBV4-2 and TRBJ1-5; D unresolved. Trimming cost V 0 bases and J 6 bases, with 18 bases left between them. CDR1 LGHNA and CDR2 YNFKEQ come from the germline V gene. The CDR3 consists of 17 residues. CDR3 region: CASSQDKLGRRSQPQHF. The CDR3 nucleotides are TGTGCCAGCAGCCAAGATAAGTTAGGGCGACGGAGTCAGCCCCAGCATTTT.